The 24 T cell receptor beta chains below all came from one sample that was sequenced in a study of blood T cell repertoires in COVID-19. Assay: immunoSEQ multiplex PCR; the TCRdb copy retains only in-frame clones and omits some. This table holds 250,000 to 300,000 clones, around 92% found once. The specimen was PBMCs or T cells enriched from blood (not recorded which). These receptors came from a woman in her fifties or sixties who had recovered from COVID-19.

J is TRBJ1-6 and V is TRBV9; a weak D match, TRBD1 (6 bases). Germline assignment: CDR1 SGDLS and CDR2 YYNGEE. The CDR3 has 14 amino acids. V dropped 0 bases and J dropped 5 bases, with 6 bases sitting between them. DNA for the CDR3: TGTGCCAGCAGCGTAGGGACAGATAATTCACCCCTCCACTTT. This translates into CASSVGTDNSPLHF.

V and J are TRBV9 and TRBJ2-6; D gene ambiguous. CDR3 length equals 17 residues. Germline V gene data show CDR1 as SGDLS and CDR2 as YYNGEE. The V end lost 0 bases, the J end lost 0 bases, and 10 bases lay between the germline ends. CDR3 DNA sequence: TGTGCCAGCAGCGTAGATCTTCCGAGCTCTGGGGCCAACGTCCTGACTTTC. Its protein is CASSVDLPSSGANVLTF. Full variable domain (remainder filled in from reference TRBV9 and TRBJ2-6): DSGVTQTPKHLITATGQRVTLRCSPRSGDLSVYWYQQSLDQGLQFLIQYYNGEERAKGNILERFSAQQFPDLHSELNLSSLELGDSALYFCASSVDLPSSGANVLTFGAGSRLTVL.

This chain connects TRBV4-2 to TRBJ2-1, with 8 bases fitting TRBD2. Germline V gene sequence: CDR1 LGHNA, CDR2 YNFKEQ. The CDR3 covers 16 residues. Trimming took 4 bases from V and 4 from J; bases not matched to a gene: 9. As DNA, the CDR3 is TGTGCCAGCAGCCTAATTAGTACTAGCGGTTACAATGAGCAGTTCTTC. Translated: CASSLISTSGYNEQFF.

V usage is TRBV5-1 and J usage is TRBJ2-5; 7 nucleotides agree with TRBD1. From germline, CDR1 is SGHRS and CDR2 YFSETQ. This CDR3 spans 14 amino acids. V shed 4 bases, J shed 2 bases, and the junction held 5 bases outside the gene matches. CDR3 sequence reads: CASSGGQVQETQYF. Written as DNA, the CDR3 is TGCGCCAGCAGCGGAGGACAGGTTCAAGAGACCCAGTACTTC.

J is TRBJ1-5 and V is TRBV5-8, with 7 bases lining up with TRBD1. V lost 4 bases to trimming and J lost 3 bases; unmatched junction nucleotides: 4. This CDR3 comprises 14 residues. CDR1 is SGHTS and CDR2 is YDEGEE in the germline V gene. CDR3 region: CASSPGQNNQPQHF. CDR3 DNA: TGTGCCAGCAGCCCGGGACAGAACAATCAGCCCCAGCATTTT.

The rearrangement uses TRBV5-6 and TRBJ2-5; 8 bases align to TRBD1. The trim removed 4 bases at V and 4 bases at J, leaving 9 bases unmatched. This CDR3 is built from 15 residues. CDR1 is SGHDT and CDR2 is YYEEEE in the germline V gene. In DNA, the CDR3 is TGTGCCAGCAGCCGACAAAGGACAGGGATAGAGACCCAGTACTTC. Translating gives CASSRQRTGIETQYF.

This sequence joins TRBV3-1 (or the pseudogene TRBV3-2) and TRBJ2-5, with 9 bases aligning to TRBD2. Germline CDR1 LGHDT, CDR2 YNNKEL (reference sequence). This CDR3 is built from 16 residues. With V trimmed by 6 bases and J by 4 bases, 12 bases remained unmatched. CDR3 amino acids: CASSLGLAGMRETQYF. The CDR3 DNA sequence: TGTGCCAGCAGTTTGGGGCTAGCGGGAATGCGAGAGACCCAGTACTTC.

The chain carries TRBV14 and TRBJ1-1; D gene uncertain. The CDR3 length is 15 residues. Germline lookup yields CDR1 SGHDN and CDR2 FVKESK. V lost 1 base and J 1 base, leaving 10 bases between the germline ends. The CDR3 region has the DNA TGTGCCAGCAGCCAAGGGTGGGCAGGGAACACTGAAGCTTTCTTT. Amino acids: CASSQGWAGNTEAFF.

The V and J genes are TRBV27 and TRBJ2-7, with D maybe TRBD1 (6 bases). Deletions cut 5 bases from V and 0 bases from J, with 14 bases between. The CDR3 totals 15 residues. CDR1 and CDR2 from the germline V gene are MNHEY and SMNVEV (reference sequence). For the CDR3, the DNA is TGTGCCAGCAGTCCGCCCCGGGACAACTCCTACGAGCAGTACTTC. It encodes CASSPPRDNSYEQYF.

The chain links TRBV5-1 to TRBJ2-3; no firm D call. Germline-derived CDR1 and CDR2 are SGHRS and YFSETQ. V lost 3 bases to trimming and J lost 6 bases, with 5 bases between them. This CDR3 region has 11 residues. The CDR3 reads CASSSPDTQYF. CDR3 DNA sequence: TGCGCCAGCAGCTCCCCGGATACGCAGTATTTT.

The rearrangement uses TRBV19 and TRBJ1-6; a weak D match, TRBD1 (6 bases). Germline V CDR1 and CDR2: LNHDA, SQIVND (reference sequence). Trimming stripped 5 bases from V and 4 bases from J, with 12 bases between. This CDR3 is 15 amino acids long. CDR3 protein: CASSPGQLYNSPLHF. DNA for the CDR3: TGTGCCAGTAGTCCCGGACAGCTGTATAATTCACCCCTCCACTTT.

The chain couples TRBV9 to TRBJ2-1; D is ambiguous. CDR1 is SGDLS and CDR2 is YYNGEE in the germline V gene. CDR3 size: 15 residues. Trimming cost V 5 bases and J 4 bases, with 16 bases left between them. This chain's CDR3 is CASREPGSSYNEQFF. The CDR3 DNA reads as TGTGCCAGCAGGGAACCCGGGTCCTCATACAATGAGCAGTTCTTC.

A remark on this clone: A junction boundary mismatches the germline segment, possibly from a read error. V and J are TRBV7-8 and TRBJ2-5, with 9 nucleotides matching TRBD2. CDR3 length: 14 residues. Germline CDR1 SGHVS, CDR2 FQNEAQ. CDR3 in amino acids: CASSIAGAQETQYF. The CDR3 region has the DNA TGTGCCAGCAGCATAGCGGGGGCCCAAGAGACCCAGTACTTC.

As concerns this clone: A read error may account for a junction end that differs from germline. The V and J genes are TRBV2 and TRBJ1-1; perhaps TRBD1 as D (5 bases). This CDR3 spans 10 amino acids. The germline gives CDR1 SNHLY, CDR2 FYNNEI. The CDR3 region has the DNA TGTGCCAGCAGTGAACCCGGGACTAACTTT. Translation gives CASSEPGTNF.

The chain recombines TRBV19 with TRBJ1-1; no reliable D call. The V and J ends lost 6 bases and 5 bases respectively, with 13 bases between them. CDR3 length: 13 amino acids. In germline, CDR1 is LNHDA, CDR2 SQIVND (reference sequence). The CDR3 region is CASRGGVRTEAFF. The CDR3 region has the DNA TGTGCCAGTAGGGGCGGGGTGCGGACTGAAGCTTTCTTT.

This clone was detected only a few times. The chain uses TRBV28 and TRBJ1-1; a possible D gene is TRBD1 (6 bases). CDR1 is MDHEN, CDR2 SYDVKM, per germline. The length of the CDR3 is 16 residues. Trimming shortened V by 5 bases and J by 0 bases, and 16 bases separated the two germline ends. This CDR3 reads CASSRTAVTMNTEAFF. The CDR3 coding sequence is TGTGCCAGCAGTCGGACAGCGGTCACTATGAACACTGAAGCTTTCTTT.

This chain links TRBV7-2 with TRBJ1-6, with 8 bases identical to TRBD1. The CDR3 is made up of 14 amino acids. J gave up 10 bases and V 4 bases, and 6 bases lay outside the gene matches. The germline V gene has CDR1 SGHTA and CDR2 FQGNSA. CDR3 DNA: TGTGCCAGCAGCTCGGACAGGGAAGGGTCACCCCTCCACTTT. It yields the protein CASSSDREGSPLHF.

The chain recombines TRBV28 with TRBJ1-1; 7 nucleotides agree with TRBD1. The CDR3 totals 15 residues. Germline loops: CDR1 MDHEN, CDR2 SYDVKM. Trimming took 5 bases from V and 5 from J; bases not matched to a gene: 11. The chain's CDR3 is CASSAPTGVGTEAFF. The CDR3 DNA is TGTGCCAGCAGTGCACCTACAGGGGTAGGAACTGAAGCTTTCTTT.

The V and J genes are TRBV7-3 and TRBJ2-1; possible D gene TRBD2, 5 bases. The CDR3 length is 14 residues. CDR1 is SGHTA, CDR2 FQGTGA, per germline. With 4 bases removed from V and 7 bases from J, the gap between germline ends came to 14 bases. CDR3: CASSSASMLNEQFF. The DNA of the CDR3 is TGTGCCAGCAGCTCGGCTAGCATGTTGAATGAGCAGTTCTTC.

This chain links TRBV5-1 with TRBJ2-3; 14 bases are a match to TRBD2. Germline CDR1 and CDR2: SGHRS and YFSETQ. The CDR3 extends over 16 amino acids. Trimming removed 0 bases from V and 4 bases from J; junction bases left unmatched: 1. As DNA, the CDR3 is TGCGCCAGCAGCTTGGGGACTAGCGGGGGGCCAGATACGCAGTATTTT. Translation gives CASSLGTSGGPDTQYF.

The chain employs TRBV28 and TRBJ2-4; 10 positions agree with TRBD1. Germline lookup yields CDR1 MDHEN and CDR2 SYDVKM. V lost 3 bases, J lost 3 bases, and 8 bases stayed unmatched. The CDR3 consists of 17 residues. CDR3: CASSLGQGILGKNIQYF. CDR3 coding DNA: TGTGCCAGCAGTTTGGGACAGGGGATTTTGGGCAAAAACATTCAGTACTTC.

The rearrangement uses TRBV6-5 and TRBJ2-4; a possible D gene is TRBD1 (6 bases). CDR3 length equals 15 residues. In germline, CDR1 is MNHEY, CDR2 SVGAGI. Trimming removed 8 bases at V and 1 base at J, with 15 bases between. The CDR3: CASRPLGAAKNIQYF. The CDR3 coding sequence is TGTGCCAGCCGCCCGTTGGGGGCGGCCAAAAACATTCAGTACTTC.

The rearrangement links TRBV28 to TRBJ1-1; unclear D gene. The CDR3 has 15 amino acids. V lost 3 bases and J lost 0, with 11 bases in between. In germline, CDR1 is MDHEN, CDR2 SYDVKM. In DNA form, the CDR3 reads TGTGCCAGCAGTTTTGAGGCAGAAATGAACACTGAAGCTTTCTTT. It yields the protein CASSFEAEMNTEAFF.

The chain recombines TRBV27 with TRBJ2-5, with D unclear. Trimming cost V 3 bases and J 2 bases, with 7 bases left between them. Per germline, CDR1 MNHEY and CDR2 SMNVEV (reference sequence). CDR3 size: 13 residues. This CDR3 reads CASSFPNQETQYF. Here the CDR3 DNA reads TGTGCCAGCAGTTTCCCAAATCAAGAGACCCAGTACTTC.